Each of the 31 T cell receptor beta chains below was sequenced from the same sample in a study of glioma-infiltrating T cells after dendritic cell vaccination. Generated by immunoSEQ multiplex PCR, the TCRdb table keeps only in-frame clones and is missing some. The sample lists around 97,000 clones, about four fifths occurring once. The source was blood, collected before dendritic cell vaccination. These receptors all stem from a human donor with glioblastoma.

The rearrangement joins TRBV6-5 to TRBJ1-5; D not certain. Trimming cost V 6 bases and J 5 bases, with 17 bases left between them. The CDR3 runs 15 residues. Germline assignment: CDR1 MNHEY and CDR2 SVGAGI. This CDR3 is CASSPLEGIDQPQHF. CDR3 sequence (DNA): TGTGCCAGCAGCCCCTTAGAGGGTATCGATCAGCCCCAGCATTTT.

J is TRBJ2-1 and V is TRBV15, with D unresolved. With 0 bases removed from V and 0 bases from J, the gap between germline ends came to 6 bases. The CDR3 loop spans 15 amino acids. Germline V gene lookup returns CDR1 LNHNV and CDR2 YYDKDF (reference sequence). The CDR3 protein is CATSRDPSSYNEQFF. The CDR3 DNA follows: TGTGCCACCAGCAGAGACCCGAGCTCCTACAATGAGCAGTTCTTC.

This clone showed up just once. CDR3 protein: CASSPRMGTPNQPQHF. In DNA form, the CDR3 reads TGTGCCAGCAGCCCGCGCATGGGGACACCAAATCAGCCCCAGCATTTT. The gene calls are TRBV5-8 and TRBJ1-5; maybe TRBD1 (6 bases). CDR1 and CDR2 (germline): SGHTS, YDEGEE. The CDR3 consists of 16 residues. V gave up 4 bases and J gave up 4 bases, with 18 bases separating them.

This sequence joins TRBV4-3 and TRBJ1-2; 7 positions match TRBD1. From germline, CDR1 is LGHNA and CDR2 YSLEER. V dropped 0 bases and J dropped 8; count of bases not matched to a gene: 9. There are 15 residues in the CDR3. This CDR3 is CASSQDNDRAQGYTF. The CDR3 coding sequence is TGCGCCAGCAGCCAAGATAATGACAGGGCCCAGGGCTACACCTTC.

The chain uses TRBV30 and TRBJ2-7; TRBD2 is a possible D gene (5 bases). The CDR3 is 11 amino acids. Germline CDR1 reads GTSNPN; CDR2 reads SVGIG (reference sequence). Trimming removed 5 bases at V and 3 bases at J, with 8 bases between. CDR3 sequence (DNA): TGTGCCTGGCTAGCTAACTACGAGCAGTACTTC. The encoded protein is CAWLANYEQYF.

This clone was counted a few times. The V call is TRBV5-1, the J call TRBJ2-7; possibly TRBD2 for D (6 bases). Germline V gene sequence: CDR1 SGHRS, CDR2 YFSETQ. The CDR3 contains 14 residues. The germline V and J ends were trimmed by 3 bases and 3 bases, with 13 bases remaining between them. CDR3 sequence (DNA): TGCGCCAGCAGCTCCCCCGGGGGTGACTACGAGCAGTACTTC. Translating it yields CASSSPGGDYEQYF.

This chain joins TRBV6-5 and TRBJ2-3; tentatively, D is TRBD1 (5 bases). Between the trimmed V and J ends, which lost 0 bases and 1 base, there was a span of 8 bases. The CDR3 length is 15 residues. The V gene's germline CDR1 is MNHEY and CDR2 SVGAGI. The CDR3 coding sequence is TGTGCCAGCAGTTACTCACAGGCGGGCACAGATACGCAGTATTTT. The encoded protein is CASSYSQAGTDTQYF.

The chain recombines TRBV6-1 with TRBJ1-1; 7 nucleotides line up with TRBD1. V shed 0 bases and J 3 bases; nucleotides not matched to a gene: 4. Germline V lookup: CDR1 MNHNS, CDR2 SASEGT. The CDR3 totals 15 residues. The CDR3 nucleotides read TGTGCCAGCAGTGAAGCCCGACAGGGCTACACTGAAGCTTTCTTT. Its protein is CASSEARQGYTEAFF.

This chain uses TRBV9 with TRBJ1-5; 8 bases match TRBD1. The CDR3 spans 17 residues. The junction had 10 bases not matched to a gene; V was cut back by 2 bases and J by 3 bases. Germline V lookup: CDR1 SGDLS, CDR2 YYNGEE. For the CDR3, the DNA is TGTGCCAGCAGCGTCCCGCCCAGGGGACAGGACAATCAGCCCCAGCATTTT. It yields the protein CASSVPPRGQDNQPQHF.

The CDR3 spells CASSESYSNQPQHF. CDR3 bases: TGTGCCAGCAGTGAATCCTACAGCAATCAGCCCCAGCATTTT. This rearrangement joins TRBV13 to TRBJ1-5; D is undetermined. Germline CDR1 and CDR2: PRHDT and FYEKMQ (reference sequence). The CDR3 has 14 amino acids. V was trimmed by 6 bases and J by 1 base, leaving 10 bases between them.

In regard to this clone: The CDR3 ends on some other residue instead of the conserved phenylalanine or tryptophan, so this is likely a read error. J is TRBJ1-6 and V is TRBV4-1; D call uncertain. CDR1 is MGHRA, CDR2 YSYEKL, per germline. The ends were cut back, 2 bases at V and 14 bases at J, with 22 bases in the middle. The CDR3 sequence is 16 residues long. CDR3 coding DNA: TGCGCCAGCAGCCAAAACTCGGGAGCAATGAAATGGACCCTCCACCTT. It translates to CASSQNSGAMKWTLHL.

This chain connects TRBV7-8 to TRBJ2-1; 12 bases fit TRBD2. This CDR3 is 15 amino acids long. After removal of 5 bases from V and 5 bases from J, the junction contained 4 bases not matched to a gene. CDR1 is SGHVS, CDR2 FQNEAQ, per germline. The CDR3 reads CASSPWTSGDNEQFF. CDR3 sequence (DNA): TGTGCCAGCAGCCCATGGACTAGCGGGGACAATGAGCAGTTCTTC.

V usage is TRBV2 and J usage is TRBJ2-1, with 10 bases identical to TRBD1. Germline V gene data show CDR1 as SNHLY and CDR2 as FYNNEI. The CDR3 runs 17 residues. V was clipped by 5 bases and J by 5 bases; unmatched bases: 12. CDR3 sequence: CASSPMAGTGENNEQFF. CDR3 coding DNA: TGTGCCAGCAGTCCTATGGCTGGGACAGGGGAGAACAATGAGCAGTTCTTC. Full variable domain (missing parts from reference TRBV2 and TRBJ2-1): EPEVTQTPSHQVTQMGQEVILRCVPISNHLYFYWYRQILGQKVEFLVSFYNNEISEKSEIFDDQFSVERPDGSNFTLKIRSTKLEDSAMYFCASSPMAGTGENNEQFFGPGTRLTVL.

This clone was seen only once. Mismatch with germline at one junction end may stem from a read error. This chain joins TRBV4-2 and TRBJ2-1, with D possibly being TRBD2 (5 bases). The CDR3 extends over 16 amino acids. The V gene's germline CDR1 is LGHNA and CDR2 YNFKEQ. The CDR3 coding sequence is TGTGCCAGCAGCGAAGAGGGCGGACTCTCCTACAATGAGCAGTTCTTC. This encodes CASSEEGGLSYNEQFF.

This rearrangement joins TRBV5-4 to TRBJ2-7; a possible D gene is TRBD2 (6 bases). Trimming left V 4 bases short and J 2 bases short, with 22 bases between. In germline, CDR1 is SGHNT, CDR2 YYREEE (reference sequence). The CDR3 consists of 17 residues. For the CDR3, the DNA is TGTGCCAGCAGCGGCACTCGTCCGGGACTCGGAGCCTACGAGCAGTACTTC. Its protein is CASSGTRPGLGAYEQYF.

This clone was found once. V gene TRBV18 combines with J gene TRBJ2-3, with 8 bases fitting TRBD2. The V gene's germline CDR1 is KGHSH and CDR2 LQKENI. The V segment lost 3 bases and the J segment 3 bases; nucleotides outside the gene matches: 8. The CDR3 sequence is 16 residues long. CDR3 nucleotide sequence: TGTGCCAGCTCACCCTCGTCCAGCGGGGGAACAGATACGCAGTATTTT. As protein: CASSPSSSGGTDTQYF.

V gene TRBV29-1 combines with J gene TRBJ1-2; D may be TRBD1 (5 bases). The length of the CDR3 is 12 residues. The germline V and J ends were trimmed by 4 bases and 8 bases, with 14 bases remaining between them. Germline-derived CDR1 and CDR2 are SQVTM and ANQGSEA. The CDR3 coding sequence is TGCAGCGTTGTTGGTGGGGCGCGGGGCTACACCTTC. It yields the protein CSVVGGARGYTF.

The CDR3 sequence is CASSQDRGNTEAFF. CDR3 sequence (DNA): TGCGCCAGCAGCCAAGACAGGGGAAACACTGAAGCTTTCTTT. The chain is built from TRBV4-3 and TRBJ1-1; D may be TRBD1 (6 bases). Trimming left V 0 bases short and J 2 bases short, with 7 bases between. This CDR3 is 14 amino acids long. Germline lookup yields CDR1 LGHNA and CDR2 YSLEER.

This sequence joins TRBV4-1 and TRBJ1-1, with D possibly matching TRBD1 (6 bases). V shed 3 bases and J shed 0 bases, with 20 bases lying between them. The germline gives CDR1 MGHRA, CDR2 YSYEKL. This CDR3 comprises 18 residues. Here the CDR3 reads CASSQWRGGAQVNTEAFF. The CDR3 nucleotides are TGCGCCAGCAGCCAGTGGCGGGGGGGCGCCCAGGTGAACACTGAAGCTTTCTTT.

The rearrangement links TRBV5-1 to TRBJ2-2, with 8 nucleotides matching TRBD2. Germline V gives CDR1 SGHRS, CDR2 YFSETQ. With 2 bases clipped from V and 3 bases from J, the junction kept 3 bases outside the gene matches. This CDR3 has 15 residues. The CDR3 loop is CASSFSGVYTGELFF. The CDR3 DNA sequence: TGCGCCAGCAGCTTTAGCGGGGTCTACACCGGGGAGCTGTTTTTT.

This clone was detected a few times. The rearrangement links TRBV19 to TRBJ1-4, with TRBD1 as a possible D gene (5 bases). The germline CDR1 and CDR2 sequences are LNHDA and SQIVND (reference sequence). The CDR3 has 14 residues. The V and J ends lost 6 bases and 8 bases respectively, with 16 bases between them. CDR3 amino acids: CASRGVSLGEKLFF. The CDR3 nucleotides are TGTGCCAGTAGAGGGGTATCACTGGGGGAAAAACTGTTTTTT.

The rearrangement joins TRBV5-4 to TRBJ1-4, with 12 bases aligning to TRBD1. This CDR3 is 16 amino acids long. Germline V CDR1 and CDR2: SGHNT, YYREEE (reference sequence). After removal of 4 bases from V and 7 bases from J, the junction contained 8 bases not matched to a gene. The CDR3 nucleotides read TGTGCCAGCAGCAGTAATCCGGGACAGGGGGCTGAAAAACTGTTTTTT. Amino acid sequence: CASSSNPGQGAEKLFF.

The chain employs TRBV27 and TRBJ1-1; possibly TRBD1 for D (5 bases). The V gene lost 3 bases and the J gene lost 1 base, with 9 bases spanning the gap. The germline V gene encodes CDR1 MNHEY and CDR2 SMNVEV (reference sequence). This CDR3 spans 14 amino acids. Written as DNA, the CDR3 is TGTGCCAGCAGTTTGGGGCAAAGGAACACTGAAGCTTTCTTT. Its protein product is CASSLGQRNTEAFF.

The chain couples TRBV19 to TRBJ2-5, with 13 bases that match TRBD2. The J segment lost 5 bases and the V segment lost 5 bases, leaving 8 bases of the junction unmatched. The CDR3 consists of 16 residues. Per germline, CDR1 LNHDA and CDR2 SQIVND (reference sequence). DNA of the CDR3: TGTGCCAGTAGTCTGTCACTAGCGGGGGGGCTCGAGACCCAGTACTTC. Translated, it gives CASSLSLAGGLETQYF.

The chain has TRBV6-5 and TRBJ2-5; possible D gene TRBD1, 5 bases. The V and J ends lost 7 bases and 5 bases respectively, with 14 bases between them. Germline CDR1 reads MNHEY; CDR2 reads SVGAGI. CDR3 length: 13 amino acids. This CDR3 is CASKIAGMETQYF. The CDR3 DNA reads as TGTGCCAGCAAAATCGCAGGGATGGAGACCCAGTACTTC.

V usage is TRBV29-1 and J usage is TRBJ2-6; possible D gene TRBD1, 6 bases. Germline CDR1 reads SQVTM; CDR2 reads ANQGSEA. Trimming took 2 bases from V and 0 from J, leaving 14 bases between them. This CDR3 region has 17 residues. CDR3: CSVESRGSPSGANVLTF. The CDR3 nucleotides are TGCAGCGTTGAAAGCAGGGGTTCCCCCTCTGGGGCCAACGTCCTGACTTTC.

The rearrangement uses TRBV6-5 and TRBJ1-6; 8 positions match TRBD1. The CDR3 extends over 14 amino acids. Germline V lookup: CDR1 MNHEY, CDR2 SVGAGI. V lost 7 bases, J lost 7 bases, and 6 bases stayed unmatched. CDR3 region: CASKGTGENSPLHF. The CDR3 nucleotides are TGTGCCAGCAAAGGGACAGGCGAAAATTCACCCCTCCACTTT.

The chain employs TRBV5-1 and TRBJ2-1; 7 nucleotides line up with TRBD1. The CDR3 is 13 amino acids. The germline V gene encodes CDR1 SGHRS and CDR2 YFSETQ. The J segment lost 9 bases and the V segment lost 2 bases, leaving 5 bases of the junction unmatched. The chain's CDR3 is CASSFRQGSEQFF. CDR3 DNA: TGCGCCAGCAGCTTCAGACAGGGAAGTGAGCAGTTCTTC.

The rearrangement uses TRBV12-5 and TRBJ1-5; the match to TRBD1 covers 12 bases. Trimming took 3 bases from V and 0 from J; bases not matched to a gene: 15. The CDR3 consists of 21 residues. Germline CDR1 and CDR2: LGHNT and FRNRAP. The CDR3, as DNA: TGTGCTAGTGGTTTCCGAGGGCCCGGGACAGGGGGCCCCTATAGCAATCAGCCCCAGCATTTT. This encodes CASGFRGPGTGGPYSNQPQHF.

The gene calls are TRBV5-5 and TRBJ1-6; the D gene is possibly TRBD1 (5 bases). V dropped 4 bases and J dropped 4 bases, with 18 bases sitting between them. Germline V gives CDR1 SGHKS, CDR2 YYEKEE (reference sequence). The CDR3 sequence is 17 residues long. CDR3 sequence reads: CASSAGLPRGYNSPLHF. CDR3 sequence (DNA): TGTGCCAGCAGCGCGGGACTCCCAAGAGGGTATAATTCACCCCTCCACTTT.

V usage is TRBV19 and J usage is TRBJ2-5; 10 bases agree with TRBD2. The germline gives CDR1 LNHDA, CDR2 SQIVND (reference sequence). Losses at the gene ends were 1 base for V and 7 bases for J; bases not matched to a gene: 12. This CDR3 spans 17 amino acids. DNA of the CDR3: TGTGCCAGTAGTATAGTACGGGCTAGCGGGGGCCCGGGGACCCAGTACTTC. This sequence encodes CASSIVRASGGPGTQYF.